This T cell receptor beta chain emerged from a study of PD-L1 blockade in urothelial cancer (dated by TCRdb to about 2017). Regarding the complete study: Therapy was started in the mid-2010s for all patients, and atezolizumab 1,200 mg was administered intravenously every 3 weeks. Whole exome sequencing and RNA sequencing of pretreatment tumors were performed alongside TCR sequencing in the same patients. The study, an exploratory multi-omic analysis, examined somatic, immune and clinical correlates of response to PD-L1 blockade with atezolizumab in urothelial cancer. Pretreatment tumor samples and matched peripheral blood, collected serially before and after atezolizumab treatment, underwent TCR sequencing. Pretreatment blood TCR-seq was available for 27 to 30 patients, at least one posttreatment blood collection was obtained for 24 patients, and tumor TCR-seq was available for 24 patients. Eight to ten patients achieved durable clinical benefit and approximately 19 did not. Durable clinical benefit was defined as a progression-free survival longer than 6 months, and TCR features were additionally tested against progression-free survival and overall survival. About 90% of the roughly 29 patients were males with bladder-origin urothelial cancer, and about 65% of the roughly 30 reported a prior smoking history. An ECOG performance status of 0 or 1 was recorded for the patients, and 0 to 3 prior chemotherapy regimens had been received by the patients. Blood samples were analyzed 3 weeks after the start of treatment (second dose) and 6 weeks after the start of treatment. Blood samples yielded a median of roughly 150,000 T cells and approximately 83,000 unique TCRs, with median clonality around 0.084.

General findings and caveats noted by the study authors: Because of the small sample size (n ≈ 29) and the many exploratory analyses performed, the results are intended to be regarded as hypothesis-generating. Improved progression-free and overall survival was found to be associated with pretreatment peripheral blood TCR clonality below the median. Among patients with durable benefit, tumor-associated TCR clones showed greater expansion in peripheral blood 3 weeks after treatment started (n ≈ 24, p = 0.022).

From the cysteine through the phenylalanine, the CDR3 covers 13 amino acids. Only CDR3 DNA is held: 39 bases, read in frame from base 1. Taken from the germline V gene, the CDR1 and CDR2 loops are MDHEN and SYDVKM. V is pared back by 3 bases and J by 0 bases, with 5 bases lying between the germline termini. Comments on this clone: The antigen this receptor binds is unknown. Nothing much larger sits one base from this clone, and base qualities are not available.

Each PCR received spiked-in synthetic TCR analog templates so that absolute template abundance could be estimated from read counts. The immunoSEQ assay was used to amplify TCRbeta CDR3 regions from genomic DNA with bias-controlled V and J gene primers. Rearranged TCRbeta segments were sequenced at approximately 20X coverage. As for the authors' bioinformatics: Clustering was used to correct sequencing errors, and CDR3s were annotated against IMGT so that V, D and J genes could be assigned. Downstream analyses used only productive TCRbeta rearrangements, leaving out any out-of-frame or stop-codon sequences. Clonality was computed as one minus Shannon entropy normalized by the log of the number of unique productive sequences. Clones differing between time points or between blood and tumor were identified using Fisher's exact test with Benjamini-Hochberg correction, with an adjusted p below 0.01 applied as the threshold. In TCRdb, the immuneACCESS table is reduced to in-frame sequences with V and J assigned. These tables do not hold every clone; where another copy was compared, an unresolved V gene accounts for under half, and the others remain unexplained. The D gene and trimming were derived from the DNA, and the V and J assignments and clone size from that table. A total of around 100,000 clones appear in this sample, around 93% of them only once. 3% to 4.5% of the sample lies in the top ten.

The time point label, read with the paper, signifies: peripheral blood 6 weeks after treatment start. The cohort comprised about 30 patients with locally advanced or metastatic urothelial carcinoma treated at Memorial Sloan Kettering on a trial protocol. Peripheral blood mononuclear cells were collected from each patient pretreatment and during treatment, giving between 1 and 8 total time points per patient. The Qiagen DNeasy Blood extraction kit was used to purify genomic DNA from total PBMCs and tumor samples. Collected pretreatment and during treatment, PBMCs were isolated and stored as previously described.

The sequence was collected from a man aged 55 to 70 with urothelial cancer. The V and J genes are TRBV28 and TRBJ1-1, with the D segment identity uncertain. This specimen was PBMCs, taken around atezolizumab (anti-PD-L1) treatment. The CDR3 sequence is CASSLAVNTEAFF. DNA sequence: TGTGCCAGCAGTTTGGCGGTGAACACTGAAGCTTTCTTT.